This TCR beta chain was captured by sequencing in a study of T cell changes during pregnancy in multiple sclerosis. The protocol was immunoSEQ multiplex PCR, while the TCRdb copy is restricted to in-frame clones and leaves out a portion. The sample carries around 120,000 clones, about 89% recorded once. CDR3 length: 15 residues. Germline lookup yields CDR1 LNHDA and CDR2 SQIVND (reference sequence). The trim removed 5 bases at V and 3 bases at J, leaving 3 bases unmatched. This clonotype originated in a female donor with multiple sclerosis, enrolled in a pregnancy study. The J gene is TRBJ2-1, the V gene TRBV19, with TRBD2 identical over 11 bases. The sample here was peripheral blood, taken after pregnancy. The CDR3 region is CASSRLAGNYNEQFF. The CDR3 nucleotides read TGTGCCAGTAGTCGACTAGCGGGGAACTACAATGAGCAGTTCTTC.